Below are 27 T cell receptor beta chains sequenced from a single sample in a study of beta chain features in type 1 diabetes. Expressed TCRB transcripts were sequenced after all isolated RNA was converted to cDNA. TCRdb's table, derived via immunoSEQ multiplex PCR, lists solely in-frame clones and lacks some. This sample has around 40,000 clones, with 51% found just once. The specimen sequenced was Tregs from blood. The receptors here all came from a young woman in good health.

The CDR3 bases are TGCGCCAGCAGCCAAGGAGGACAGGGTTCGCTTACGCAGTATTTT. Its translation is CASSQGGQGSLTQYF. The chain has TRBV4-3 and TRBJ2-3; TRBD1 matches at 8 bases. CDR1 LGHNA and CDR2 YSLEER come from the germline V gene. CDR3 length: 15 amino acids. V shed 1 base and J 8 bases; nucleotides not matched to a gene: 8.

This clone was counted between two and nine times. The chain links TRBV7-6 to TRBJ2-7; 9 bases are shared with TRBD1. CDR3 length equals 13 residues. V lost 6 bases and J lost 2; bases outside the gene matches: 2. Germline V gene sequence: CDR1 SGHVS, CDR2 FNYEAQ. The CDR3 reads CASSWTGAYEQYF. CDR3 in DNA: TGTGCCAGCAGTTGGACAGGGGCCTACGAGCAGTACTTC. Together with reference TRBV7-6 and TRBJ2-7, the CDR3 gives the full variable domain: GAGVSQSPRYKVTKRGQDVALRCDPISGHVSLYWYRQALGQGPEFLTYFNYEAQQDKSGLPNDRFSAERPEGSISTLTIQRTEQRDSAMYRCASSWTGAYEQYFGPGTRLTVT.

The chain is built from TRBV19 and TRBJ2-7; 8 bases are a match to TRBD2. This CDR3 spans 17 amino acids. V lost 3 bases to trimming and J lost 0 bases; unmatched junction nucleotides: 10. The V gene's germline CDR1 is LNHDA and CDR2 SQIVND (reference sequence). CDR3 in DNA: TGTGCCAGTAGTATGGGGTCGGGACTAGTCGACTCCTACGAGCAGTACTTC. It is translated as CASSMGSGLVDSYEQYF.

The chain is built from TRBV5-6 and TRBJ2-1; TRBD2 might be the D (5 bases). Germline CDR1 reads SGHDT; CDR2 reads YYEEEE. The CDR3 contains 16 residues. The ends were cut back, 1 base at V and 1 base at J, with 12 bases in the middle. The CDR3 protein is CASSLIGRTSYNEQFF. The CDR3, as DNA: TGTGCCAGCAGCTTGATCGGCCGGACTTCCTACAATGAGCAGTTCTTC.

The V and J genes are TRBV7-2 and TRBJ2-3; D is perhaps TRBD2 (5 bases). This CDR3 is 15 amino acids long. Trimming stripped 7 bases from V and 2 bases from J, with 16 bases between. Germline CDR1 SGHTA, CDR2 FQGNSA. CDR3 DNA sequence: TGTGCCAGCACCCCAACACCTAGCCCCACAGATACGCAGTATTTT. It codes for CASTPTPSPTDTQYF.

The chain recombines TRBV7-8 with TRBJ2-3; 15 bases are a match to TRBD2. Germline V gene data show CDR1 as SGHVS and CDR2 as FQNEAQ. The CDR3 sequence is 15 residues long. J was trimmed by 3 bases and V by 7 bases; bases with no gene match: 2. Written as DNA, the CDR3 is TGTGCCAGCATGGGACTAGCGGGAGGTACAGATACGCAGTATTTT. Its translation: CASMGLAGGTDTQYF.

The V call is TRBV27, the J call TRBJ2-2; maybe TRBD1 (6 bases). Germline CDR1 reads MNHEY; CDR2 reads SMNVEV (reference sequence). The CDR3 has 15 residues. Trimming took off 3 bases at V and 5 bases at J, with 13 bases between the two ends. The CDR3 region is CASSFQPGVTGELFF. CDR3 bases: TGTGCCAGCAGTTTTCAACCAGGGGTGACCGGGGAGCTGTTTTTT.

The rearrangement links TRBV18 to TRBJ2-7; the match to TRBD1 covers 8 bases. The CDR3 totals 13 residues. The germline CDR1 and CDR2 sequences are KGHSH and LQKENI. With V trimmed by 4 bases and J by 6 bases, 5 bases remained unmatched. CDR3 DNA: TGTGCCAGCTCACGCGGACAGGGCCCCGAGCAGTACTTC. Translated, it gives CASSRGQGPEQYF.

Remarks on this clone: Other DNA sequences in the same sample also yield this CDR3. The chain joins TRBV28 to TRBJ1-5, with 9 bases matching TRBD1. J gave up 6 bases and V 6 bases, and 6 bases lay outside the gene matches. The germline CDR1 and CDR2 sequences are MDHEN and SYDVKM. The CDR3 has 14 amino acids. CDR3 bases: TGTGCCAGCAGAGAGACAGGGGGTGGTCAGCCCCAGCATTTT. Translating it yields CASRETGGGQPQHF.

This clone was seen only a few times. V gene TRBV7-2 combines with J gene TRBJ1-4; perhaps TRBD1 as D (6 bases). The germline V gene encodes CDR1 SGHTA and CDR2 FQGNSA. The CDR3 spans 16 residues. V was shortened by 5 bases and J by 3 bases, with 16 bases between the two germline ends. CDR3 amino acids: CASSPNRAGANEKLFF. The CDR3 coding sequence is TGTGCCAGCAGCCCTAACAGGGCGGGTGCTAATGAAAAACTGTTTTTT.

This clone was counted a single time. This chain joins TRBV11-2 and TRBJ2-3, with 7 bases matching TRBD1. Germline CDR1 and CDR2: SGHAT and FQNNGV. J was trimmed by 1 base and V by 7 bases; bases with no gene match: 5. This CDR3 region has 14 residues. This CDR3 reads CASNRGWGTDTQYF. The CDR3 DNA is TGTGCCAGCAACAGGGGCTGGGGCACAGATACGCAGTATTTT. Full variable domain (rest looked up from reference TRBV11-2 and TRBJ2-3): EAGVAQSPRYKIIEKRQSVAFWCNPISGHATLYWYQQILGQGPKLLIQFQNNGVVDDSQLPKDRFSAERLKGVDSTLKIQPAKLEDSAVYLCASNRGWGTDTQYFGPGTRLTVL.

The chain employs TRBV28 and TRBJ1-2; unclear D gene. The V gene's germline CDR1 is MDHEN and CDR2 SYDVKM. Trimming removed 6 bases at V and 5 bases at J, with 10 bases between. The CDR3 loop spans 12 amino acids. CDR3 sequence: CASSTRAYGYTF. The CDR3 DNA is TGTGCCAGCAGCACAAGAGCGTATGGCTACACCTTC.

V usage is TRBV28 and J usage is TRBJ2-5, with D perhaps matching TRBD2 (6 bases). The J call is in doubt because the DNA end fits TRBJ2-7 better. The CDR3 loop spans 16 amino acids. The germline V gene encodes CDR1 MDHEN and CDR2 SYDVKM. CDR3 sequence reads: CASSLPRSGDGYEQYF. The CDR3 DNA follows: TGTGCCAGCAGTCTTCCGAGATCGGGAGACGGCTACGAGCAGTACTTC.

This chain connects TRBV7-9 to TRBJ2-3; D remains unclear. Deletions cut 5 bases from V and 0 bases from J, with 9 bases between. The CDR3 spans 14 residues. Germline V gene lookup returns CDR1 SEHNR and CDR2 FQNEAQ (reference sequence). This CDR3 reads CASSPRASTDTQYF. The DNA for the CDR3 is TGTGCCAGCAGCCCCCGCGCCAGCACAGATACGCAGTATTTT.

This clone occurred a few times. The V gene is TRBV5-1, the J gene TRBJ2-1, with 8 nucleotides matching TRBD1. Germline values: CDR1 SGHRS, CDR2 YFSETQ. The J segment lost 7 bases and the V segment lost 3 bases, leaving 6 bases of the junction unmatched. This CDR3 is built from 14 residues. Here the CDR3 DNA reads TGCGCCAGCAGCTCGTTACGGACAGGGAATGAGCAGTTCTTC. Translated: CASSSLRTGNEQFF.

This clone was counted once. V and J are TRBV30 and TRBJ2-3; D may be TRBD1 (5 bases). Germline V CDR1 and CDR2: GTSNPN, SVGIG (reference sequence). The CDR3 sequence is 16 residues long. V lost 0 bases and J lost 6, with 19 bases in between. DNA for the CDR3: TGTGCCTGGAGTGTACTCGTGGCAGGGAAAGGGGATACGCAGTATTTT. Protein: CAWSVLVAGKGDTQYF.

This sequence joins TRBV30 and TRBJ2-7; D possibly corresponds to TRBD2 (6 bases). The CDR3 has 14 residues. Germline V gene lookup returns CDR1 GTSNPN and CDR2 SVGIG (reference sequence). Trimming shortened V by 3 bases and J by 4 bases, and 16 bases separated the two germline ends. The CDR3 spells CAWRKTFGGYEQYF. The CDR3, as DNA: TGTGCCTGGAGGAAGACCTTCGGGGGTTACGAGCAGTACTTC.

The V and J genes are TRBV7-2 and TRBJ2-7; D might be TRBD1 (6 bases). The V and J ends lost 4 bases and 3 bases respectively, with 13 bases between them. Germline assignment: CDR1 SGHTA and CDR2 FQGNSA. This CDR3 spans 14 amino acids. The CDR3 DNA is TGTGCCAGCAGCTCCACGACAGGTTACTACGAGCAGTACTTC. This gives the protein CASSSTTGYYEQYF.

The V gene is TRBV30, the J gene TRBJ2-1, with 12 bases lining up with TRBD2. This CDR3 is 14 amino acids long. V trimming: 5 bases; J trimming: 8 bases; junction bases outside the gene matches: 7. Germline V lookup: CDR1 GTSNPN, CDR2 SVGIG (reference sequence). In DNA, the CDR3 is TGTGCCTGGCAGCTAGCGGGAGGGCCGTATGAGCAGTTCTTC. It is translated as CAWQLAGGPYEQFF.

The chain couples TRBV11-2 to TRBJ2-1; no firm D call. CDR1 SGHAT and CDR2 FQNNGV come from the germline V gene. The CDR3 has 12 residues. V shed 5 bases and J shed 7 bases, with 9 bases lying between them. The CDR3 is CASSLSLNEQFF. The CDR3, as DNA: TGTGCCAGCAGCCTTAGCCTTAATGAGCAGTTCTTC.

This clone came up a few times. The genes are TRBV18 and TRBJ2-5, with TRBD1 identical over 7 bases. Per germline, CDR1 KGHSH and CDR2 LQKENI. The J segment lost 1 base and the V segment lost 3 bases, leaving 5 bases of the junction unmatched. This CDR3 has 15 amino acids. The CDR3 nucleotides read TGTGCCAGCTCACCCTGGGGACAGACCCAAGAGACCCAGTACTTC. Encoded protein: CASSPWGQTQETQYF.

This clone turned up a few times. This sequence joins TRBV6-1 and TRBJ2-5; possible D gene TRBD1, 5 bases. Germline CDR1 is MNHNS and CDR2 is SASEGT. The CDR3 length is 14 residues. V dropped 4 bases and J dropped 5 bases, with 14 bases sitting between them. Here the CDR3 reads CASSAEAGRETQYF. The CDR3 region has the DNA TGTGCCAGCAGTGCAGAGGCAGGGCGGGAGACCCAGTACTTC.

The chain joins TRBV29-1 to TRBJ2-5; tentative D call: TRBD2 (6 bases). V lost 4 bases to trimming and J lost 2 bases, with 17 bases between them. Germline V gene lookup returns CDR1 SQVTM and CDR2 ANQGSEA. This CDR3 spans 15 amino acids. CDR3 sequence (DNA): TGCAGCGTTGGCGGGTTTTGGGGGGTACAAGAGACCCAGTACTTC. Translation: CSVGGFWGVQETQYF. Together with reference TRBV29-1 and TRBJ2-5, the CDR3 gives the full variable domain: SAVISQKPSRDICQRGTSLTIQCQVDSQVTMMFWYRQQPGQSLTLIATANQGSEATYESGFVIDKFPISRPNLTFSTLTVSNMSPEDSSIYLCSVGGFWGVQETQYFGPGTRLLVL.

The CDR3: CASSLDRAYGYTF. The CDR3 DNA reads TGTGCCAGCAGTTTGGACAGGGCCTATGGCTACACCTTC. This chain links TRBV28 with TRBJ1-2; 8 bases fit TRBD1. There are 13 residues in the CDR3. J lost 4 bases, V lost 3 bases, and 1 base had no gene match. Germline V gene sequence: CDR1 MDHEN, CDR2 SYDVKM.

The chain is built from TRBV6-5 and TRBJ1-1; D gene ambiguous. Trimming cost V 9 bases and J 1 base, with 12 bases left between them. This CDR3 region has 13 residues. Germline loops: CDR1 MNHEY, CDR2 SVGAGI. Here the CDR3 DNA reads TGTGCCAGTCACACATCCAGGAACACTGAAGCTTTCTTT. This encodes CASHTSRNTEAFF.

The chain employs TRBV6-1 and TRBJ2-1, with 13 positions matching TRBD2. Germline values: CDR1 MNHNS, CDR2 SASEGT. V lost 3 bases to trimming and J lost 4 bases; unmatched junction nucleotides: 15. CDR3 length: 20 residues. The CDR3 region has the DNA TGTGCCAGCAGTGACAATCACGGACTAGCGGGAGTAGGGTTATACAATGAGCAGTTCTTC. This encodes CASSDNHGLAGVGLYNEQFF.

The chain recombines TRBV2 with TRBJ1-1; no firm D call. V lost 4 bases, J lost 1 base, and 4 bases lay in between. The germline V gene encodes CDR1 SNHLY and CDR2 FYNNEI. The CDR3 is made up of 12 amino acids. The CDR3 region has the DNA TGTGCCAGCAGTGCTAAGAACACTGAAGCTTTCTTT. Its protein is CASSAKNTEAFF. The full variable domain, completed using reference TRBV2 and TRBJ1-1, is EPEVTQTPSHQVTQMGQEVILRCVPISNHLYFYWYRQILGQKVEFLVSFYNNEISEKSEIFDDQFSVERPDGSNFTLKIRSTKLEDSAMYFCASSAKNTEAFFGQGTRLTVV.